What follows are 6 T cell receptor beta chains derived from one specimen sequenced in a study of cytomegalovirus exposure and HLA in healthy donors. The study ran its PCR with 60 Vbeta and 13 Jbeta primers. Assay used: immunoSEQ multiplex PCR; TCRdb lists only in-frame clones, some missing. The table lists about 160,000 clones, approximately 80% of them singletons. The sample taken for sequencing was PBMCs. The origin of the receptors is a woman between 45 and 60 years old in good health and CMV-seronegative.

The chain couples TRBV5-6 to TRBJ1-2; 10 positions match TRBD1. Germline assignment: CDR1 SGHDT and CDR2 YYEEEE. CDR3 length equals 15 residues. With 4 bases clipped from V and 4 bases from J, the junction kept 7 bases outside the gene matches. The CDR3 DNA is TGTGCCAGCAGCCGAGCCGGGACAGGGGTCTATGGCTACACCTTC. Amino acids: CASSRAGTGVYGYTF.

The J gene is TRBJ2-7, the V gene TRBV6-1; 7 nucleotides align to TRBD2. The CDR3 contains 12 residues. The V gene's germline CDR1 is MNHNS and CDR2 SASEGT. After removal of 5 bases from V and 6 bases from J, the junction contained 4 bases not matched to a gene. CDR3 in amino acids: CASSQREGEQYF. CDR3 sequence (DNA): TGTGCCAGCAGTCAGAGGGAGGGCGAGCAGTACTTC.

This chain joins TRBV7-2 and TRBJ2-3; 10 nucleotides line up with TRBD2. CDR1 is SGHTA and CDR2 is FQGNSA in the germline V gene. The CDR3 runs to 17 residues. Unmatched junction bases numbered 5, after V lost 1 base and J lost 1 base. This chain's CDR3 is CASSLVTSGARTDTQYF. CDR3 DNA: TGTGCCAGCAGCTTAGTTACTAGCGGGGCCCGCACAGATACGCAGTATTTT.

The chain joins TRBV6-4 to TRBJ2-3, with 7 nucleotides matching TRBD2. There are 20 residues in the CDR3. The ends lost 6 bases at V and 0 bases at J; junction bases unmatched: 21. Germline V gives CDR1 MRHNA, CDR2 SNTAGT. The CDR3 sequence is CASSSTPGLIPWRSTDTQYF. Written as DNA, the CDR3 is TGTGCCAGCAGCAGTACTCCGGGACTAATCCCCTGGCGGAGCACAGATACGCAGTATTTT.

This clone appeared a single time. The chain combines TRBV28 with TRBJ2-7, with a weak D call TRBD1 (7 bases). Per the germline V gene, CDR1 is MDHEN and CDR2 is SYDVKM. Trimming stripped 5 bases from V and 4 bases from J, with 18 bases between. CDR3 length: 15 residues. The CDR3 sequence: CASSPRGTDSYEQYF. The DNA of the CDR3 is TGTGCCAGCAGTCCACGGGGGACAGACTCTTACGAGCAGTACTTC.

This clone was detected only once. The J gene is TRBJ1-5, the V gene TRBV11-2, with D unresolved. The CDR3 is 13 amino acids. Looked up from germline, CDR1 is SGHAT and CDR2 is FQNNGV. V lost 6 bases to trimming and J lost 0 bases, with 6 bases between them. The CDR3 coding sequence is TGTGCCAGCAGTTCCCGTAGCAATCAGCCCCAGCATTTT. This codes for CASSSRSNQPQHF.